These 18 T cell receptor beta chains were sequenced from one sample in a study of blood T cell repertoires in COVID-19. Data came from immunoSEQ multiplex PCR; TCRdb stores just in-frame clones and leaves some out. The table records approximately 390,000 clones, around nine tenths of them present only once. Sequencing was carried out using PBMCs or T cells enriched from blood (not recorded which). These receptors all stem from a woman aged 45 to 65 who had recovered from COVID-19.

V gene TRBV7-2 combines with J gene TRBJ2-6; no clear D gene. The CDR3 runs 14 residues. CDR1 and CDR2 (germline): SGHTA, FQGNSA. The ends were cut back, 1 base at V and 8 bases at J, with 9 bases in the middle. The CDR3: CASSLVNGPNVLTF. Here the CDR3 DNA reads TGTGCCAGCAGCTTAGTAAACGGTCCCAACGTCCTGACTTTC.

The chain has TRBV19 and TRBJ2-3, with TRBD1 matching over 10 bases. CDR1 is LNHDA, CDR2 SQIVND, per germline (reference sequence). This CDR3 region has 17 residues. The V gene end was trimmed by 3 bases and the J gene end by 2 bases; junction bases not matched to a gene: 8. The CDR3 here is CASSISDRGILTDTQYF. The DNA of the CDR3 is TGTGCCAGTAGTATCTCGGACAGGGGGATCCTCACAGATACGCAGTATTTT.

This clone occurred once. The DNA for the CDR3 is TGTGCCAGCAGTGAGTGGACAGGGTACTCCTACGAGCAGTACTTC. Its protein is CASSEWTGYSYEQYF. The chain carries TRBV6-1 and TRBJ2-7; 8 bases match TRBD1. The V and J ends lost 3 bases and 0 bases, in that order; junction bases with no gene match: 4. Germline loops: CDR1 MNHNS, CDR2 SASEGT. This CDR3 region has 15 residues.

V and J are TRBV19 and TRBJ2-4; 8 nucleotides agree with TRBD1. The CDR3 spans 17 residues. The germline CDR1 and CDR2 sequences are LNHDA and SQIVND (reference sequence). V trimming: 4 bases; J trimming: 0 bases; junction bases outside the gene matches: 8. The CDR3 reads CASSTMDRAIAKNIQYF. Written as DNA, the CDR3 is TGTGCCAGTAGTACCATGGACAGGGCGATAGCCAAAAACATTCAGTACTTC. The full variable domain, with the rest looked up from reference TRBV19 and TRBJ2-4, is DGGITQSPKYLFRKEGQNVTLSCEQNLNHDAMYWYRQDPGQGLRLIYYSQIVNDFQKGDIAEGYSVSREKKESFPLTVTSAQKNPTAFYLCASSTMDRAIAKNIQYFGAGTRLSVL.

The chain employs TRBV6-7 and TRBJ1-4; D remains ambiguous. TRBV6-7 is sorted into the ORF group, with uncertain function. This CDR3 is 16 amino acids long. Trimming left V 0 bases short and J 4 bases short, with 12 bases between. The CDR3 DNA is TGTGCCAGCAGTTACTCGTGTTGGCAGTTTAATGAAAAACTGTTTTTT. This translates into CASSYSCWQFNEKLFF.

The table lists this clone with a count of one. The rearrangement uses TRBV9 and TRBJ2-7; 7 bases align to TRBD2. Germline V gives CDR1 SGDLS, CDR2 YYNGEE. The length of the CDR3 is 14 residues. V lost 2 bases, J lost 4 bases, and 6 bases stayed unmatched. The CDR3 loop is CASSVGRGPYEQYF. The CDR3 DNA reads TGTGCCAGCAGCGTGGGGAGGGGCCCGTACGAGCAGTACTTC.

The chain couples TRBV2 to TRBJ2-3, with D possibly being TRBD2 (7 bases). Trimming took 8 bases from V and 3 from J, leaving 24 bases between them. The CDR3 runs to 17 residues. Germline-derived CDR1 and CDR2 are SNHLY and FYNNEI. This chain's CDR3 is CASGVKGGEFLTDTQYF. In DNA form, the CDR3 reads TGTGCCAGCGGAGTTAAAGGGGGGGAGTTTTTGACAGATACGCAGTATTTT.

The rearrangement links TRBV4-3 to TRBJ2-1; 13 bases fit TRBD2. Germline V gene data show CDR1 as LGHNA and CDR2 as YSLEER. The ends lost 4 bases at V and 0 bases at J; junction bases unmatched: 15. The CDR3 runs 21 residues. DNA for the CDR3: TGCGCCAGCAGCCCCTCCGGCGTAGGACTAGCGGGGGACTACTCCTACAATGAGCAGTTCTTC. It translates to CASSPSGVGLAGDYSYNEQFF.

This chain joins TRBV3-1 (or the pseudogene TRBV3-2) and TRBJ2-2, with 9 bases aligning to TRBD2. The trim removed 6 bases at V and 1 base at J, leaving 3 bases unmatched. The germline V gene has CDR1 LGHDT and CDR2 YNNKEL (reference sequence). CDR3 length: 15 amino acids. The CDR3 is CASRFSGGNTGELFF. In DNA form, the CDR3 reads TGTGCCAGCAGATTTAGCGGGGGGAACACCGGGGAGCTGTTTTTT.

The chain joins TRBV19 to TRBJ1-2, with 7 bases matching TRBD1. The germline V gene has CDR1 LNHDA and CDR2 SQIVND (reference sequence). V lost 3 bases, J lost 5 bases, and 3 bases stayed unmatched. The CDR3 has 13 amino acids. This CDR3 is CASSMVQGYGYTF. CDR3 sequence (DNA): TGTGCCAGTAGTATGGTACAGGGGTATGGCTACACCTTC.

The chain links TRBV4-1 to TRBJ1-2; the D is unclear. CDR3 length: 15 residues. Deletions cut 0 bases from V and 2 bases from J, with 10 bases between. The V gene's germline CDR1 is MGHRA and CDR2 YSYEKL. CDR3 in DNA: TGCGCCAGCAGCCAAGATATTGGCAGAAACTATGGCTACACCTTC. It specifies CASSQDIGRNYGYTF.

This chain joins TRBV28 and TRBJ1-2; 7 nucleotides agree with TRBD1. Germline V CDR1 and CDR2: MDHEN, SYDVKM. CDR3 length: 15 residues. The V and J ends lost 3 bases and 2 bases, in that order; junction bases with no gene match: 6. The CDR3 DNA sequence: TGTGCCAGCAGTTTCCCGGGACAGACAAACTATGGCTACACCTTC. Translation gives CASSFPGQTNYGYTF.

The CDR3 DNA reads as TGTGCCAGCAGCAAAGCAGACTTCTCGTATGTCACTGAAGCTTTCTTT. Translated: CASSKADFSYVTEAFF. The V call is TRBV21-1, the J call TRBJ1-1. TRBV21-1 is shown as a pseudogene. CDR3 length: 16 residues.

The chain employs TRBV19 and TRBJ2-7; 10 bases fit TRBD2. V shed 2 bases, J shed 2 bases, and the junction held 6 bases outside the gene matches. This CDR3 is 16 amino acids long. Germline V gives CDR1 LNHDA, CDR2 SQIVND (reference sequence). CDR3 sequence reads: CASSIRTSGATYEQYF. The CDR3 bases are TGTGCCAGTAGTATACGGACTAGCGGCGCAACCTACGAGCAGTACTTC.

This clone was seen more than once but under ten times. This rearrangement joins TRBV19 to TRBJ1-5; 9 bases map to TRBD1. V was pared by 1 base and J by 2 bases, with 3 bases of the junction left unmatched. The CDR3 loop spans 16 amino acids. The germline CDR1 and CDR2 sequences are LNHDA and SQIVND (reference sequence). The CDR3 region has the DNA TGTGCCAGTAGTATAGCGAGGACAGGGGGCAATCAGCCCCAGCATTTT. Amino acid sequence: CASSIARTGGNQPQHF. Together with reference TRBV19 and TRBJ1-5, the CDR3 gives the full variable domain: DGGITQSPKYLFRKEGQNVTLSCEQNLNHDAMYWYRQDPGQGLRLIYYSQIVNDFQKGDIAEGYSVSREKKESFPLTVTSAQKNPTAFYLCASSIARTGGNQPQHFGDGTRLSIL.

The V and J genes are TRBV7-6 and TRBJ2-7; TRBD1 might be the D (5 bases). The length of the CDR3 is 15 residues. Germline CDR1 and CDR2: SGHVS and FNYEAQ. V was cut by 0 bases and J by 2 bases, with 11 bases left in between. This CDR3 reads CASSLAGEGTYEQYF. Here the CDR3 DNA reads TGTGCCAGCAGCTTAGCAGGGGAAGGGACCTACGAGCAGTACTTC.

Only one count was recorded for this clone. The rearrangement joins TRBV6-5 to TRBJ1-3, with D possibly being TRBD1 (5 bases). CDR3 length: 15 residues. The V gene lost 3 bases and the J gene lost 2 bases, with 11 bases spanning the gap. Germline V gives CDR1 MNHEY, CDR2 SVGAGI. The CDR3 here is CASSYLGDPGNTIYF. DNA of the CDR3: TGTGCCAGCAGTTATCTAGGGGATCCTGGAAACACCATATATTTT.

The chain couples TRBV28 to TRBJ1-1, with D maybe TRBD1 (6 bases). The CDR3 loop spans 13 amino acids. The V gene's germline CDR1 is MDHEN and CDR2 SYDVKM. Trimming cost V 6 bases and J 5 bases, with 13 bases left between them. The DNA of the CDR3 is TGTGCCAGCAGGCCACAGGGCGGTACTGAAGCTTTCTTT. Its protein is CASRPQGGTEAFF.